Below, 7 T cell receptor beta chains from the same sample are listed, as sequenced in a study of post-analysis software for immune sequencing data (dated by TCRdb to between 2015 and 2016). Points the paper makes about the study in general: Patients showed significantly higher frequencies than controls for about 5 TRBV segments, among them TRBV5-6, TRBV5-1 and TRBV20-1.

To prepare the library, PCR was applied. The sequencer was an Illumina HiSeq 2500. Unique molecular identifiers were incorporated into TCR beta cDNA libraries to reduce PCR and sequencing biases. Using fastp at Q25 and MiXCR, TCRdb reprocessed the public reads and kept productive beta chains. Each entry merges the rows of one CDR3 protein and shows their most common DNA and genes. The sample table contains about 400,000 distinct CDR3 sequences; only one count was recorded for around 33% of them. The ten largest clonotypes hold 13% of the sample. For these receptors, no antigen is known. Specimen: blood. These receptors came from a girl aged 10 to 17 with multiple sclerosis.

This clonotype came up once. The genes are TRBV10-3 and TRBJ1-5; perhaps TRBD1 as D (6 bases). The CDR3 spans 13 residues. Trimming stripped 10 bases from V and 4 bases from J, with 14 bases between. Germline CDR1 is ENHRY and CDR2 is SYGVKD. The CDR3 DNA reads as TGTGCCACCCGACAGGCCCAAAATCAGCCCCAGCATTTT. Its translation: CATRQAQNQPQHF.

This chain connects TRBV7-3 to TRBJ1-1; D is perhaps TRBD1 (5 bases). Germline assignment: CDR1 SGHTA and CDR2 FQGTGA. This CDR3 has 13 amino acids. The V end lost 2 bases, the J end lost 4 bases, and 8 bases lay between the germline ends. The CDR3 DNA follows: TGTGCCAGCAGCTTACAGGGAGTCACTGAAGCTTTCTTT. This translates into CASSLQGVTEAFF.

This chain links TRBV27 with TRBJ2-3; TRBD2 is a possible D gene (6 bases). The CDR3 is made up of 14 amino acids. The V gene's germline CDR1 is MNHEY and CDR2 SMNVEV (reference sequence). The V end lost 6 bases, the J end lost 6 bases, and 16 bases lay between the germline ends. The CDR3 DNA sequence: TGTGCCAGCAGCTCCCCCGGGGGTTGGGATACGCAGTATTTT. Translated, it gives CASSSPGGWDTQYF.

This clonotype showed up just a few times. The CDR3 region has the DNA TGTGCCAGCAGTTTTGGGGGGTCGGACTATGGCTACACCTTC. Its protein product is CASSFGGSDYGYTF. The rearrangement uses TRBV27 and TRBJ1-2; TRBD1 might be the D (5 bases). The CDR3 sequence is 14 residues long. V was cut by 3 bases and J by 3 bases, with 11 bases left in between. Germline-derived CDR1 and CDR2 are MNHEY and SMNVEV (reference sequence).

This clonotype was seen more than once but under ten times. The genes are TRBV2 and TRBJ2-5, with 10 positions matching TRBD1. Germline CDR1 SNHLY, CDR2 FYNNEI. Losses at the gene ends were 8 bases for V and 1 base for J; bases not matched to a gene: 7. CDR3 length equals 15 residues. The DNA for the CDR3 is TGTGCCAGCGGGGGGACAGGGGCCCTCCAAGAGACCCAGTACTTC. Residues: CASGGTGALQETQYF.

This clonotype was seen repeatedly, ten times or more. This chain connects TRBV29-1 to TRBJ2-1; TRBD2 matches 9 bases. Germline CDR1 and CDR2: SQVTM and ANQGSEA. V shed 3 bases and J 6 bases; nucleotides not matched to a gene: 0. The CDR3 is made up of 12 amino acids. The CDR3 protein is CSVERGGNEQFF. DNA for the CDR3: TGCAGCGTTGAGCGGGGGGGCAATGAGCAGTTCTTC.

The table lists this clonotype with a few counts. The V and J genes are TRBV12-3 or TRBV12-4 and TRBJ2-7; 8 bases are shared with TRBD2. V shed 5 bases, J shed 5 bases, and the junction held 8 bases outside the gene matches. The CDR3 is 14 residues long. CDR3 protein: CASSQWAGGHEQYF. Written as DNA, the CDR3 is TGTGCCAGCAGTCAATGGGCGGGGGGCCACGAGCAGTACTTC.